The rows below give T cell receptor beta chains drawn from one sample of a study of CD8 T cells in ankylosing spondylitis. TCRdb re-called the 5' RACE reads with MiXCR, one entry per CDR3 protein. The sample shows around 130,000 distinct CDR3 sequences, approximately 9.9% of them seen only once. The specimen was blood, either unsorted or a sorted T cell fraction (not recorded which). These receptors were taken from a male donor with ankylosing spondylitis or in good health (not recorded which). The CDR3 runs from the conserved cysteine through the conserved F or W. Fields, in order: clone size, J gene, D gene, V gene, CDR3 protein, CDR3 DNA. A D gene is named only where the DNA matches it firmly. Size is stated for part of the rows, as once, few or many counts, or as a class when the clone is expanded.

clone size: many; J gene: TRBJ1-1; D gene: TRBD1; V gene: TRBV28; CDR3 protein: CASSLSLGQYEAFF; CDR3 DNA: TGTGCCAGCAGTTTAAGCCTGGGACAGTATGAAGCTTTCTTT
clone size: few; J gene: TRBJ2-3; D gene: -; V gene: TRBV5-1; CDR3 protein: CASSLSQSTDTQYF; CDR3 DNA: TGCGCCAGCAGCTTGTCACAGAGCACAGATACGCAGTATTTT
clone size: few; J gene: TRBJ2-7; D gene: TRBD2; V gene: TRBV7-2; CDR3 protein: CASSLAPSGVLEQYF; CDR3 DNA: TGTGCCAGCAGCTTAGCGCCTAGCGGGGTACTGGAGCAGTACTTC
clone size: -; J gene: TRBJ2-1; D gene: TRBD2; V gene: TRBV23-1; CDR3 protein: CASSSRTSGSPLANEQFF; CDR3 DNA: TGCGCCAGCAGCTCTCGGACTAGCGGGTCCCCCCTTGCGAATGAGCAGTTCTTC
clone size: -; J gene: TRBJ2-3; D gene: -; V gene: TRBV7-6; CDR3 protein: CASSAVSDTQYF; CDR3 DNA: TGTGCCAGCAGCGCAGTCTCAGATACGCAGTATTTT
clone size: -; J gene: TRBJ2-3; D gene: TRBD1; V gene: TRBV7-8; CDR3 protein: CASSFRDRPTDTQYF; CDR3 DNA: TGTGCCAGCAGCTTCCGGGACAGACCCACAGATACGCAGTATTTT
clone size: many; J gene: TRBJ2-7; D gene: -; V gene: TRBV5-1; CDR3 protein: CASSPPSALYEQYF; CDR3 DNA: TGCGCCAGCAGCCCTCCTAGCGCCTTATACGAGCAGTACTTC
clone size: many; J gene: TRBJ1-6; D gene: TRBD1; V gene: TRBV10-3; CDR3 protein: CAISFGTDNSPLHF; CDR3 DNA: TGTGCCATCAGTTTCGGGACAGACAATTCACCCCTCCACTTT
clone size: -; J gene: TRBJ2-7; D gene: -; V gene: TRBV6-1; CDR3 protein: CASGGAGGTREQYF; CDR3 DNA: TGTGCCAGCGGGGGGGCAGGGGGCACAAGGGAGCAGTACTTC
clone size: many; J gene: TRBJ2-1; D gene: -; V gene: TRBV11-3; CDR3 protein: CASSPGRGKSNEQFF; CDR3 DNA: TGTGCCAGCAGCCCGGGACGGGGGAAATCCAATGAGCAGTTCTTC
clone size: many; J gene: TRBJ2-3; D gene: -; V gene: TRBV20-1; CDR3 protein: CSATRERTDTQYF; CDR3 DNA: TGCAGTGCTACACGGGAGCGGACAGATACGCAGTATTTT
clone size: few; J gene: TRBJ2-3; D gene: -; V gene: TRBV7-9; CDR3 protein: CATSGTGVTDTQYF; CDR3 DNA: TGTGCCACCTCCGGGACGGGGGTCACAGATACGCAGTATTTT
clone size: many; J gene: TRBJ2-1; D gene: -; V gene: TRBV29-1; CDR3 protein: CSVGVYGREQFF; CDR3 DNA: TGCAGCGTTGGGGTATATGGTCGTGAGCAGTTCTTC
clone size: few; J gene: TRBJ2-5; D gene: TRBD2; V gene: TRBV5-1; CDR3 protein: CASSLVLAGKSQETQYF; CDR3 DNA: TGCGCCAGCAGCTTGGTTCTAGCGGGGAAGTCCCAAGAGACCCAGTACTTC
clone size: many; J gene: TRBJ2-3; D gene: TRBD2; V gene: TRBV4-2; CDR3 protein: CASSQDVPSGSDTQYF; CDR3 DNA: TGTGCCAGCAGCCAAGATGTGCCTAGCGGGAGTGATACGCAGTATTTT
clone size: many; J gene: TRBJ2-2; D gene: -; V gene: TRBV5-1; CDR3 protein: CARQVFLLGELFF; CDR3 DNA: TGCGCCAGACAGGTTTTTCTATTAGGGGAGCTGTTTTTT
clone size: many; J gene: TRBJ2-1; D gene: TRBD2; V gene: TRBV6-1; CDR3 protein: CASRVSGLAGVQNEQFF; CDR3 DNA: TGTGCCAGCAGGGTATCTGGACTAGCGGGAGTTCAAAATGAGCAGTTCTTC
clone size: many; J gene: TRBJ1-2; D gene: -; V gene: TRBV29-1; CDR3 protein: CSVENRANYGYTF; CDR3 DNA: TGCAGCGTTGAGAACAGAGCTAACTATGGCTACACCTTC
clone size: many; J gene: TRBJ2-3; D gene: TRBD2; V gene: TRBV5-1; CDR3 protein: CASSLDVAGGSDTQYF; CDR3 DNA: TGCGCCAGCAGCTTGGATGTAGCGGGAGGGTCAGATACGCAGTATTTT
clone size: once; J gene: TRBJ2-7; D gene: TRBD2; V gene: TRBV7-2; CDR3 protein: CASSPSSLAGGYEQYF; CDR3 DNA: TGTGCCAGCAGCCCGAGCTCCCTAGCGGGAGGTTACGAGCAGTACTTC